Included here is one TCR beta chain sequence, with context. Genomic DNA (from each subset) was split evenly across several immunoSEQ plates. Unsorted PBMC DNA went through sequencing on ten immunoSEQ deep assay plates. Sequencing used immunoSEQ multiplex PCR; TCRdb keeps in-frame clones, though not all of them. The table lists about half a million clones, less than 85% of them singletons. This CDR3 has 16 residues. Germline loops: CDR1 WSHSY, CDR2 SAAADI. J gave up 4 bases and V 3 bases, and 6 bases lay outside the gene matches. Recent vaccinations or acute infections were absent in the healthy HIV-negative adult donors. The sample is drawn from a study of shared clonotypes between healthy human individuals.

The specimen was PBMCs. The TCR sequence derives from a woman in her 40s in good health. Some clones in this sample may be carry-over from other donors' samples. This chain connects TRBV10-2 to TRBJ2-4, with 10 bases lining up with TRBD2. The CDR3 DNA is TGCGCCAGCAGTGATCCAGGACTAGCGGTTAAAAACATTCAGTACTTC. Translating it yields CASSDPGLAVKNIQYF.